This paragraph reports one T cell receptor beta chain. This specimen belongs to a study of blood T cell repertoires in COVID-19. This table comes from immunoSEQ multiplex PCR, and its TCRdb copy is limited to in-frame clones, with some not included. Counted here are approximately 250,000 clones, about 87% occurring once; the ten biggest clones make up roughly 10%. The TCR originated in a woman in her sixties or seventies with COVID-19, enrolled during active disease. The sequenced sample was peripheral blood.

CDR3 bases: TGTGCCAGCAGCAACCGGGACAGGTTCGGAAACACCATATATTTT. Amino acid sequence: CASSNRDRFGNTIYF. This chain connects TRBV7-6 to TRBJ1-3, with 8 nucleotides matching TRBD1. V shed 5 bases, J shed 4 bases, and the junction held 7 bases outside the gene matches. The germline V gene encodes CDR1 SGHVS and CDR2 FNYEAQ. This CDR3 is 15 amino acids long.